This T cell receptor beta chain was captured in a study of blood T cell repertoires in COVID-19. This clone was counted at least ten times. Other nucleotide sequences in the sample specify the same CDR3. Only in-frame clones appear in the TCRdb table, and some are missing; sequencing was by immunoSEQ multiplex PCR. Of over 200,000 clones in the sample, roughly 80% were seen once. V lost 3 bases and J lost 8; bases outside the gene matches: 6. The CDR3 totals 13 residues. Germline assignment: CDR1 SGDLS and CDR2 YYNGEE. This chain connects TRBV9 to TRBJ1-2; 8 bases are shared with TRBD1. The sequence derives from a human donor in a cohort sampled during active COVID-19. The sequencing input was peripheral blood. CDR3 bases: TGTGCCAGCAGCGCCGGGACAGGCGAGGGCTACACCTTC. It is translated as CASSAGTGEGYTF. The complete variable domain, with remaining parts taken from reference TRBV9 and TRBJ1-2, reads DSGVTQTPKHLITATGQRVTLRCSPRSGDLSVYWYQQSLDQGLQFLIQYYNGEERAKGNILERFSAQQFPDLHSELNLSSLELGDSALYFCASSAGTGEGYTFGSGTRLTVV.